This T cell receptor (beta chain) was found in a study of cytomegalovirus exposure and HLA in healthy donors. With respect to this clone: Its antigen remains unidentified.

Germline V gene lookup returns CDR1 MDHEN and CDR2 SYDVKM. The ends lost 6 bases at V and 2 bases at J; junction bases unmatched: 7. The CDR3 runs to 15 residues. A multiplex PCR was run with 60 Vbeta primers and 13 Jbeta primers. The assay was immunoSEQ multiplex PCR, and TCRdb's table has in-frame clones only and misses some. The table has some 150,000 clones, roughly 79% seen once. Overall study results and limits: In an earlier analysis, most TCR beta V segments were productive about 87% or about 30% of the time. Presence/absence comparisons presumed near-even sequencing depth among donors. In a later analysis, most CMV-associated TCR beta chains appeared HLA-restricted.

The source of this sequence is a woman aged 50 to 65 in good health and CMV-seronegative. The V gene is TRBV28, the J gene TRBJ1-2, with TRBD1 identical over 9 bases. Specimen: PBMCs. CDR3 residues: CASRTPTGGNYGYTF. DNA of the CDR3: TGTGCCAGCAGGACCCCGACAGGGGGAAACTATGGCTACACCTTC.